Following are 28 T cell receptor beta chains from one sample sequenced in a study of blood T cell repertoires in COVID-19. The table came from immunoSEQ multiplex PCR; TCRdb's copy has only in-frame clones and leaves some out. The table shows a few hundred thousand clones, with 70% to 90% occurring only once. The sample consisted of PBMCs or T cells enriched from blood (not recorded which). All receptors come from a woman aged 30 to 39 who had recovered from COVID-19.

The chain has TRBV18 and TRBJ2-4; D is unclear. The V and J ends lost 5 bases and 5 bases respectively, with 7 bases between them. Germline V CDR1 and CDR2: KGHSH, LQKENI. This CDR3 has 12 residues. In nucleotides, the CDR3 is TGTGCCAGCTCAGATCGGGAAAACATTCAGTACTTC. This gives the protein CASSDRENIQYF.

In DNA, the CDR3 is TGTGCCAGCAGCAAAGCGAACAGCTGTGAAGCTTTCTTT. Amino acid sequence: CASSKANSCEAFF. The rearrangement uses TRBV21-1 and TRBJ1-1; the table's D call of TRBD1 was not tested on the DNA. TRBV21-1 is marked as a pseudogene. This CDR3 spans 13 amino acids.

The CDR3 nucleotides are TGTGCCAGTAGTACCCTGGGGGGTCGGGACTATGGCTACACCTTC. Translating gives CASSTLGGRDYGYTF. V is TRBV19 and J is TRBJ1-2; D perhaps matches TRBD1 (5 bases). Trimming stripped 4 bases from V and 3 bases from J, with 15 bases between. This CDR3 contains 15 residues. Germline V gives CDR1 LNHDA, CDR2 SQIVND (reference sequence).

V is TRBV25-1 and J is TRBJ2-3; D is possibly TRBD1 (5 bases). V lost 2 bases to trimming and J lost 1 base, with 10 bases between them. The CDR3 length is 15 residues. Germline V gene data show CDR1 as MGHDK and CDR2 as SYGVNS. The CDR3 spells CASSEPGLGTDTQYF. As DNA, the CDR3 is TGTGCCAGCAGTGAACCAGGGCTGGGCACAGATACGCAGTATTTT.

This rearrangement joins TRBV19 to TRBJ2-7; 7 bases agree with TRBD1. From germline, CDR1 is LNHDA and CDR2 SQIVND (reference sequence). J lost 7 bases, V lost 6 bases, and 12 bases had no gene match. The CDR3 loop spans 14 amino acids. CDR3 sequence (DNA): TGTGCCAGTAGCAGAATTGGGACCAGGGGGGAGCAGTACTTC. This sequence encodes CASSRIGTRGEQYF.

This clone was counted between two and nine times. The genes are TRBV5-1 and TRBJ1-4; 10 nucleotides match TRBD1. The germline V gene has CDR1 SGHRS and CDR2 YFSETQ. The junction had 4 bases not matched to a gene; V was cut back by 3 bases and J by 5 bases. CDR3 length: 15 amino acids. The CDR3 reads CASSSGTGENEKLFF. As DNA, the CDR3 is TGCGCCAGCAGCTCGGGGACAGGGGAGAATGAAAAACTGTTTTTT.

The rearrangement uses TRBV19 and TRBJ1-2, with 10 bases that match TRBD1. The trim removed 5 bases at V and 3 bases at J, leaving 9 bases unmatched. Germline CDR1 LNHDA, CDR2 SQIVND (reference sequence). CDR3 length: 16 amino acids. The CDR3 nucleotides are TGTGCCAGTAGTTTCGGACAGGGGGAGAGATACTATGGCTACACCTTC. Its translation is CASSFGQGERYYGYTF. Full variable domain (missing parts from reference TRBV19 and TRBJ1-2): DGGITQSPKYLFRKEGQNVTLSCEQNLNHDAMYWYRQDPGQGLRLIYYSQIVNDFQKGDIAEGYSVSREKKESFPLTVTSAQKNPTAFYLCASSFGQGERYYGYTFGSGTRLTVV.

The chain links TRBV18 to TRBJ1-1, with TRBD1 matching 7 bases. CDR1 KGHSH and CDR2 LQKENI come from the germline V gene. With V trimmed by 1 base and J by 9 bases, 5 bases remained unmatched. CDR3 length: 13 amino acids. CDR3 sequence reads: CASSPRGTAKAFF. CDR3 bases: TGTGCCAGCTCACCACGAGGGACAGCTAAAGCTTTCTTT.

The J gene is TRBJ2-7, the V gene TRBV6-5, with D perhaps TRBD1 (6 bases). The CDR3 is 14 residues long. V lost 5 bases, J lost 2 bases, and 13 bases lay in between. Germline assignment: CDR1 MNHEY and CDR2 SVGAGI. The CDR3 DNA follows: TGTGCCAGCAGTATGACAGGAGACCCCTACGAGCAGTACTTC. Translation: CASSMTGDPYEQYF.

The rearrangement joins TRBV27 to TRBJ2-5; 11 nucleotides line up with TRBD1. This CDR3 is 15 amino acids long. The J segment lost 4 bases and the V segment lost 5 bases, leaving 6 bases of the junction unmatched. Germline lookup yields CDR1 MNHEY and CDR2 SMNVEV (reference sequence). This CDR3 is CASSMGQGVGETQYF. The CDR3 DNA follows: TGTGCCAGCAGTATGGGACAGGGGGTTGGAGAGACCCAGTACTTC.

CDR3 in DNA: TGTGCCAGCAGTGAAGCTGCTCGGGACTTCTACACCTTC. This codes for CASSEAARDFYTF. V usage is TRBV12-3 or TRBV12-4 and J usage is TRBJ1-2; tentative D call: TRBD1 (5 bases). This CDR3 contains 13 residues. V was cut by 5 bases and J by 10 bases, with 17 bases left in between.

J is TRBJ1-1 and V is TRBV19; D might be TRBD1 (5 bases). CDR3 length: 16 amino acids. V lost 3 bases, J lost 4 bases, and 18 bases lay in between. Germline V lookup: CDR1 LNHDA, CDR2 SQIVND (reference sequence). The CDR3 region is CASSILGPNQGTEAFF. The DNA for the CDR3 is TGTGCCAGTAGTATCCTCGGGCCAAACCAGGGCACTGAAGCTTTCTTT. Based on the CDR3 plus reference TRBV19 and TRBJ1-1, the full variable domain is DGGITQSPKYLFRKEGQNVTLSCEQNLNHDAMYWYRQDPGQGLRLIYYSQIVNDFQKGDIAEGYSVSREKKESFPLTVTSAQKNPTAFYLCASSILGPNQGTEAFFGQGTRLTVV.

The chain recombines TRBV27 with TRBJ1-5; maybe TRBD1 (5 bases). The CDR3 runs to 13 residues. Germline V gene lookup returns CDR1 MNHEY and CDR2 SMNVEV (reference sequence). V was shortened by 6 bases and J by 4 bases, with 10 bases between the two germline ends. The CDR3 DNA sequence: TGTGCCAGCAGGGGACTGCAAAATCAGCCCCAGCATTTT. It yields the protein CASRGLQNQPQHF.

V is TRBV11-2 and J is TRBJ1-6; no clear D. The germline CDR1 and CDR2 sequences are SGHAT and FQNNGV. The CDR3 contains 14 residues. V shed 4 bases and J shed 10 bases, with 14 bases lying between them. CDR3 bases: TGTGCCAGCAGCTACGACCGGTCGGGATCACCCCTCCACTTT. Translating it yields CASSYDRSGSPLHF.

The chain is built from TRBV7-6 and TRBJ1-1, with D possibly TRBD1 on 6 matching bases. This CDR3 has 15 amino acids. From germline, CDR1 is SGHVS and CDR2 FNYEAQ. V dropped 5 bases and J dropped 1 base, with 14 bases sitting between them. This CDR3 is CASSRPSGQNTEAFF. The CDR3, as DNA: TGTGCCAGCAGCCGACCCTCGGGACAGAACACTGAAGCTTTCTTT.

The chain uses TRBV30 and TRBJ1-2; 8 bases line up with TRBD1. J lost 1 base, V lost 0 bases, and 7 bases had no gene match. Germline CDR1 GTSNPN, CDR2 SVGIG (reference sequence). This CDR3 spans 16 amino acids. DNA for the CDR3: TGTGCCTGGAGTGTATGGGACAGGACTGATAACTATGGCTACACCTTC. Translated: CAWSVWDRTDNYGYTF.

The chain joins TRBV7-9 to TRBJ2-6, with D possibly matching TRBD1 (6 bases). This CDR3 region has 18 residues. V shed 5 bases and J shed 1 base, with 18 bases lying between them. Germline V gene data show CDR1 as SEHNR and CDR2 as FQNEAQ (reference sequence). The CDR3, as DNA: TGTGCCAGCAGCCCCCCCGGACAGTCTATATCTGGGGCCAACGTCCTGACTTTC. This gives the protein CASSPPGQSISGANVLTF.

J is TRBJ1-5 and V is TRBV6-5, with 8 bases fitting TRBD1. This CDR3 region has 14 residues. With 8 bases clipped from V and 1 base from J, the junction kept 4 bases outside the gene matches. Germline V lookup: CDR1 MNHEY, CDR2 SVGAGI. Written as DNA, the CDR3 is TGTGCCAGCGGCGACAGGGGAAGCAATCAGCCCCAGCATTTT. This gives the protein CASGDRGSNQPQHF.

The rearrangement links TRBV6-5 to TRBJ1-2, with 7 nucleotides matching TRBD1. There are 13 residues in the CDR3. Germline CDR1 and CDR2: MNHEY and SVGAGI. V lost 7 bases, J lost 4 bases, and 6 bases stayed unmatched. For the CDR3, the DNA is TGTGCCAGCACCATGACAGGGCGCTATGGCTACACCTTC. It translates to CASTMTGRYGYTF.

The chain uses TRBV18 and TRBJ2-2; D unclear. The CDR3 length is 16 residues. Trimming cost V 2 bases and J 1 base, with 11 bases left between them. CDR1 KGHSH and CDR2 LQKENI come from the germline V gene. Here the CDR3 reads CASSPLLTKNTGELFF. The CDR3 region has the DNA TGTGCCAGCTCACCATTGCTGACAAAGAACACCGGGGAGCTGTTTTTT.

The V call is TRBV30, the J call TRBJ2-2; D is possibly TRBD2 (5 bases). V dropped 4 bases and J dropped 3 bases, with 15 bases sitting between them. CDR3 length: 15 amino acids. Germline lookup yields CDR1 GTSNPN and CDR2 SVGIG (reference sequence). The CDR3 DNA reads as TGTGCCTGGACCGGGAAAGGGTCGGACACCGGGGAGCTGTTTTTT. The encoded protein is CAWTGKGSDTGELFF.

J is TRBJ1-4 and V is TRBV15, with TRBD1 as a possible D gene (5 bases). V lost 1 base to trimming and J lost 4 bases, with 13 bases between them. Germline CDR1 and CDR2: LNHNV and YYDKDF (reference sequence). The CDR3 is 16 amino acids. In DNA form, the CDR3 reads TGTGCCACCAGCAGAGCGGAGGGGTATGGTAATGAAAAACTGTTTTTT. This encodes CATSRAEGYGNEKLFF.

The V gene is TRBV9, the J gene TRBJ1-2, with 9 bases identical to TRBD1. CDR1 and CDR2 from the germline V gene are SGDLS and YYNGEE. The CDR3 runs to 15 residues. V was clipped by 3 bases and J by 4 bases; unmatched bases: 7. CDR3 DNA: TGTGCCAGCAGCGAGCGGGACAGGGATACCTATGGCTACACCTTC. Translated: CASSERDRDTYGYTF.

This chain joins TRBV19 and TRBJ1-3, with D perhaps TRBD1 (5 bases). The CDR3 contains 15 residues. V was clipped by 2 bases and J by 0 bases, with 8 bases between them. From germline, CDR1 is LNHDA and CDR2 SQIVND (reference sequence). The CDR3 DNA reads TGTGCCAGTAGTATAACAGGCGTCTCTGGAAACACCATATATTTT. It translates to CASSITGVSGNTIYF.

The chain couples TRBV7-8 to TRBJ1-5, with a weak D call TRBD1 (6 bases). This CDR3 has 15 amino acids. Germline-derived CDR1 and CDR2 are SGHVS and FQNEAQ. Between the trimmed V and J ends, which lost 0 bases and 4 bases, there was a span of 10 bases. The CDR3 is CASSLARGPNQPQHF. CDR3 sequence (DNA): TGTGCCAGCAGCTTAGCCAGGGGCCCTAATCAGCCCCAGCATTTT.

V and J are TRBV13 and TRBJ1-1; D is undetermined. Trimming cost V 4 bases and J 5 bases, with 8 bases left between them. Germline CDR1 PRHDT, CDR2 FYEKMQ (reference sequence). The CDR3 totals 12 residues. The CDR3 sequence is CASSSRVTEAFF. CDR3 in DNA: TGTGCCAGCAGCTCTCGGGTTACTGAAGCTTTCTTT.

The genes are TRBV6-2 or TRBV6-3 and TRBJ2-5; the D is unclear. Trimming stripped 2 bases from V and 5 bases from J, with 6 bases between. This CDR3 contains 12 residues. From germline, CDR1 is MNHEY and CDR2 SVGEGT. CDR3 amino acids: CASSYEPETQYF. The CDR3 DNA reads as TGTGCCAGCAGTTACGAGCCGGAGACCCAGTACTTC.

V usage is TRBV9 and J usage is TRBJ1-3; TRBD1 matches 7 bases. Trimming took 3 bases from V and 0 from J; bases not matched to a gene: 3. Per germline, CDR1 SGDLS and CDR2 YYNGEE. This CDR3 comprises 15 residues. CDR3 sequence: CASSGGTDSGNTIYF. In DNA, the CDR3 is TGTGCCAGCAGCGGAGGGACAGACTCTGGAAACACCATATATTTT. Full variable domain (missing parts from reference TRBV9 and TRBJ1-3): DSGVTQTPKHLITATGQRVTLRCSPRSGDLSVYWYQQSLDQGLQFLIQYYNGEERAKGNILERFSAQQFPDLHSELNLSSLELGDSALYFCASSGGTDSGNTIYFGEGSWLTVV.